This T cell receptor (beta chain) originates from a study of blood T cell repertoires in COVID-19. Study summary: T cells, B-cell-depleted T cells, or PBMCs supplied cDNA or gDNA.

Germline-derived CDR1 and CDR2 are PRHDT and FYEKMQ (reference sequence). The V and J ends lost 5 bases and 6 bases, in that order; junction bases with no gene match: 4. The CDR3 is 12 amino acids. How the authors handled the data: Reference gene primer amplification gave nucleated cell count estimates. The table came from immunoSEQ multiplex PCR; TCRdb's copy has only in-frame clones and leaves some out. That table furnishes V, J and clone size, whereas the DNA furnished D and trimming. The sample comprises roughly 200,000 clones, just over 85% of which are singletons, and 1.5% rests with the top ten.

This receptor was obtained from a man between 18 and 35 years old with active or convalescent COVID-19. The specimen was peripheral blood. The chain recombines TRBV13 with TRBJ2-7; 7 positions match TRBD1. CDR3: CASSPNRGEQYF. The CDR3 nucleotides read TGTGCCAGCAGCCCTAACAGGGGCGAGCAGTACTTC.